This entry is about one T cell receptor beta chain. Patients in Seattle were enrolled during active infection, then followed longitudinally. Clones were read by immunoSEQ multiplex PCR, and TCRdb kept only the in-frame ones, dropping some. The sample contains 450,000 or so clones, 85% to 90% of which appear only once. This entry comes from a study of blood T cell repertoires in COVID-19. On the study more broadly: The United States, Italy and Spain provided the acute and convalescent COVID-19 samples.

This CDR3 spans 16 amino acids. CDR1 and CDR2 (germline): LNHDA, SQIVND (reference sequence). With 5 bases removed from V and 2 bases from J, the gap between germline ends came to 16 bases. The chain joins TRBV19 to TRBJ1-3; D remains unclear. The receptor's source is a young man with COVID-19, enrolled during active disease. The specimen was peripheral blood. The CDR3, as DNA: TGTGCCAGTAGTGACCTCGGACTACTCCCTGGAAACACCATATATTTT. Translation gives CASSDLGLLPGNTIYF.